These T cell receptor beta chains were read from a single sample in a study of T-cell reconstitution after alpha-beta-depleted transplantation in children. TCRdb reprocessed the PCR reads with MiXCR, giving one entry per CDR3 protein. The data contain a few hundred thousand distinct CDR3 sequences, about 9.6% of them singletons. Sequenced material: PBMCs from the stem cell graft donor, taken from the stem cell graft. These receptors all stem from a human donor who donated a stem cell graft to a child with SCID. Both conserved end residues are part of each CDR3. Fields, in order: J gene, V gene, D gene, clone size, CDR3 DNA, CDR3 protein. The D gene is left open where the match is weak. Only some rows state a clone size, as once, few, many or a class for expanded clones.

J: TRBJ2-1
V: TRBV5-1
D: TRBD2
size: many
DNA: TGCGCCAGCAGGGGAACGAGCGGGGCCCAACAGTTCTTC
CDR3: CASRGTSGAQQFF

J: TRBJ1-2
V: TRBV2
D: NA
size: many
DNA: TGTGCCAGCAGTCTCGGGGCCGATGGCTACACCTTC
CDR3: CASSLGADGYTF

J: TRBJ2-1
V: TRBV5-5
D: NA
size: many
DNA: TGTGCCAGCAGCGTCGGGGGGACAGTTAATGAGCAGTTCTTC
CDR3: CASSVGGTVNEQFF

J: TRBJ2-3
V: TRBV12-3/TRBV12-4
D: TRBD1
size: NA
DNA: TGTGCCAGCAGTTATGACAGGGGCGCAGATACGCAGTATTTT
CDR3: CASSYDRGADTQYF

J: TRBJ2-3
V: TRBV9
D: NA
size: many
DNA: TGTGCCAGCAGCGTAGAAGGCCTGGGGCCGGGCACAGATACGCAGTATTTT
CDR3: CASSVEGLGPGTDTQYF

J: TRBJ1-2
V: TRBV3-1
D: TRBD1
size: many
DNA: TGTGCCAGCAGCCTACAGGGGGCGTTTGGCTACACCTTC
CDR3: CASSLQGAFGYTF

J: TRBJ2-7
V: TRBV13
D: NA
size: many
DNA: TGTGCCAGCAGCTTAGGCCTTGCAGGGGTTTACTACGAGCAGTACTTC
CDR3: CASSLGLAGVYYEQYF

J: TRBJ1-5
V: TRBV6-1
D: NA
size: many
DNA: TGTGCCAGCAGTGAACAACAGGGAGGTGGTCAGCCCCAGCATTTT
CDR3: CASSEQQGGGQPQHF

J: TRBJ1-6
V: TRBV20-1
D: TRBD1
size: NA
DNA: TGCAGTGCCGGAAGACAGGGAGGGGTCTCCTATAATTCACCCCTCCACTTT
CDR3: CSAGRQGGVSYNSPLHF

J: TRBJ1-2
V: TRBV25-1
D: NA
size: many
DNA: TGTGCCAGCAGTGAATTGTGGAAGGACGGCTACACCTTC
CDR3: CASSELWKDGYTF

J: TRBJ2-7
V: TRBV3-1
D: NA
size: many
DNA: TGTGCCAGCAGCCAAGGTGGCGGGTCCTACGAGCAGTACTTC
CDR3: CASSQGGGSYEQYF

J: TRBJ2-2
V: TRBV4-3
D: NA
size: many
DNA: TGCGCCAGCAGCCGGGAATACCCGAACACCGGGGAGCTGTTTTTT
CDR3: CASSREYPNTGELFF

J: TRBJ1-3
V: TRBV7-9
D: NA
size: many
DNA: TGTGCCAGCAGCTTACACGGGACCTCTGGAAACACCATATATTTT
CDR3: CASSLHGTSGNTIYF

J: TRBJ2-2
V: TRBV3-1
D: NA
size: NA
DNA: TGTGCCAGCAGCCAAGGGGACTGGATAACCTCGAGCACCGGGGAGCTGTTTTTT
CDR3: CASSQGDWITSSTGELFF

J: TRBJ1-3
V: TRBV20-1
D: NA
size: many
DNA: TGCAGTGCTAGGGGGATAGGAAACACCATATATTTT
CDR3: CSARGIGNTIYF

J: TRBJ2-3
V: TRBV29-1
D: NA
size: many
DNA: TGCAGCGTTGGTAGGCAGTCCACTAGCACAGATACGCAGTATTTT
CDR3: CSVGRQSTSTDTQYF

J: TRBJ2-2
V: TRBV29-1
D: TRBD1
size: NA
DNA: TGCAGCGTAGGACAGGGGATGGACACCGGGGAGCTGTTTTTT
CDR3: CSVGQGMDTGELFF

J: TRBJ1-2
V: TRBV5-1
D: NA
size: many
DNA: TGCGCCAGCAGTACCTACCGAAAACCTAACTATGGCTACACCTTC
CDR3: CASSTYRKPNYGYTF

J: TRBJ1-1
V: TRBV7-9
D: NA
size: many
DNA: TGTGCCAGCAGCCCGACGGCCGTTGGGGCTGAAGCTTTCTTT
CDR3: CASSPTAVGAEAFF

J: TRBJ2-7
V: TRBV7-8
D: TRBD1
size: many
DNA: TGTGCCAGCAGTCGAGAACAGGGGAGCTCCTACGAGCAGTACTTC
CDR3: CASSREQGSSYEQYF

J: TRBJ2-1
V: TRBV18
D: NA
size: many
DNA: TGTGCCAGCTCAGCGGCTACAGGGTCCGATGAGCAGTTCTTC
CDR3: CASSAATGSDEQFF

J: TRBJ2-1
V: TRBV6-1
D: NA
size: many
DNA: TGTGCCAGCAGTCCCTATTTGGGAACCTCCTACAATGAGCAGTTCTTC
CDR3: CASSPYLGTSYNEQFF

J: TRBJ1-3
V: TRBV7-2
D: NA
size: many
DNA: TGTGCCAGCAGCTTCGGTCCCCCTTTTGGAAACACCATATATTTT
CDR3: CASSFGPPFGNTIYF

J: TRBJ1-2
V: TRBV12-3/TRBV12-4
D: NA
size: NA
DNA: TGTGCCAGCAGTTTAGATTTTGGGGGGGGTAACAGTCTCAATGGCTACACCTTC
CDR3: CASSLDFGGGNSLNGYTF

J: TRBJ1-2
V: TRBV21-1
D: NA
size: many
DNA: TGTGCCAGCAGAGAGGGGGTTCTGCATGGCTACACCTTC
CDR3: CASREGVLHGYTF

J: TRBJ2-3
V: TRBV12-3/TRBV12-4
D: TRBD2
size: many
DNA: TGTGCCAGCAGCCTAGTGGGACTAGCCACAGATACGCAGTATTTT
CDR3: CASSLVGLATDTQYF

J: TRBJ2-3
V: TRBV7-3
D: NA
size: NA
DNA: TGTGCCAGCAGCGCAGAGGGACTTCCCGGAGATACGCAGTATTTT
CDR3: CASSAEGLPGDTQYF

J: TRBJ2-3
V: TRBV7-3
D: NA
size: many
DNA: TGTGCCAGCAGCTTGGGAAGCGGACCCACAGATACGCAGTATTTT
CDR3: CASSLGSGPTDTQYF

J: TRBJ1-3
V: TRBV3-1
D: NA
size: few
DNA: TGTGCCAGCAGCCAAGACCTAGCGGGAAACACCATATATTTT
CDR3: CASSQDLAGNTIYF

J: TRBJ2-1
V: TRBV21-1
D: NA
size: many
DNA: TGTGCCAGCAGCAAGGAGGGAATACAGTTCTTC
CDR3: CASSKEGIQFF

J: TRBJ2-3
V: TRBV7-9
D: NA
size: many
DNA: TGTGCCAGCAGCCCCCGGGCGGCCGATACGCAGTATTTT
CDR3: CASSPRAADTQYF

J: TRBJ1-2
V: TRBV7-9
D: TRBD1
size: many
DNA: TGTGCCAGCAGCTTAGACCGGACAGGCCCTGGCTACACCTTC
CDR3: CASSLDRTGPGYTF

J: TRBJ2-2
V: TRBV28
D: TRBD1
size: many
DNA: TGTGCCAGCAGTTTACCGCTGACAGGGAGCACCGGGGAGCTGTTTTTT
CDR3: CASSLPLTGSTGELFF

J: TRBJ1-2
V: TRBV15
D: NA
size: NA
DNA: TGTGCCACCAGCACCGGGACGGTCTATGGCTACACCTTC
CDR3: CATSTGTVYGYTF

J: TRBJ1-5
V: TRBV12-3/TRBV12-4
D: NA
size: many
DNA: TGTGCCAGCAGTTTAGGGGGGGAGGAACAGCCCCAGCATTTT
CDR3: CASSLGGEEQPQHF

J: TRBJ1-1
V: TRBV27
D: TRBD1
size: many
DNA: TGTGCCAGCACCGTAGGGGGCCCTGAAGCTTTCTTT
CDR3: CASTVGGPEAFF

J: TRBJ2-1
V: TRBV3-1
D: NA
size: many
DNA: TGTGCCAGCGCCCTAGGGCAGAGTGGTGAGCAGTTCTTC
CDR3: CASALGQSGEQFF

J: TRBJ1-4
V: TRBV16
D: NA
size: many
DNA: TGTGCCAGCAGCCACTACGACAGGACGGATGAAAAACTGTTTTTT
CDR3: CASSHYDRTDEKLFF

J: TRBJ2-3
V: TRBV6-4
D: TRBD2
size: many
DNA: TGTGCCAGCAGTGAGCGGGGGGGCACAGATACGCAGTATTTT
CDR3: CASSERGGTDTQYF

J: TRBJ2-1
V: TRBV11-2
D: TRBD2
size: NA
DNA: TGTGCCAGCAGCTTAGTGTCCCTAGCGGGGGGGCGTTCCTACAATGAGCAGTTCTTC
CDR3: CASSLVSLAGGRSYNEQFF

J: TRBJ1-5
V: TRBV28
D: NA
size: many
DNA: TGTGCCAGCAGTTCGGGACTGACTAATCAGCCCCAGCATTTT
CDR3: CASSSGLTNQPQHF

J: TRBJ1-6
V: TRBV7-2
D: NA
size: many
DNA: TGTGCCAGCAGCTTTAACAGGGCCCATAATTCACCCCTCCACTTT
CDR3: CASSFNRAHNSPLHF

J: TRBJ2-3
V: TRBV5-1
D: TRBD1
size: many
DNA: TGCGCCAGCAGCTTGGTCGGACAGGGGGGCTTAGCGGCTACGCAGTATTTT
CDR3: CASSLVGQGGLAATQYF

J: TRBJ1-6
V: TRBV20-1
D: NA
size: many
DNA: TGCAGTGCTAGAGATGGGCCCGAAAATTCACCCCTCCACTTT
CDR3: CSARDGPENSPLHF

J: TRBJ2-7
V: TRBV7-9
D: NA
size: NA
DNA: TGTGCCAGCAGCCCTACAGGGCGGTCCTACTCCTACGAGCAGTACTTC
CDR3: CASSPTGRSYSYEQYF

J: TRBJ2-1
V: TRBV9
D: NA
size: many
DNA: TGTGCCAGCAGCGTAGATCCGATTAATGAGCAGTTCTTC
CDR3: CASSVDPINEQFF

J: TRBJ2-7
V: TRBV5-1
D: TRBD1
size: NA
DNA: TGCGCCAGCAGCCCGACAACAGGGGGCTACGAGCAGTACTTC
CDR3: CASSPTTGGYEQYF

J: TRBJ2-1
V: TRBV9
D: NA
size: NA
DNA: TGTGCCAGCAGCGTAGAAGGGGGGACCTACAATGAGCAGTTCTTC
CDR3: CASSVEGGTYNEQFF

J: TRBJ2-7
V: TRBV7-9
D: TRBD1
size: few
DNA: TGTGCCAGCAGCATCCAGGGGGCGGCCCACGAGCAGTACTTC
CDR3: CASSIQGAAHEQYF

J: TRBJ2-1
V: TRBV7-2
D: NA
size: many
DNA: TGTGCCAGCAGCTTACGCCCGGACTACAATGAGCAGTTCTTC
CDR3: CASSLRPDYNEQFF

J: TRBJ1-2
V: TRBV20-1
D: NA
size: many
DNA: TGCAGTGCTAGTGGGGGGGGTGGCTACACCTTC
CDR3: CSASGGGGYTF